These T cell receptor beta chains were read from a single sample in a study of T-cell reconstitution after alpha-beta-depleted transplantation in children. TCRdb passed the PCR reads through MiXCR, listing each CDR3 protein once. Of approximately 430,000 distinct CDR3 sequences listed, 15% to 20% are singletons. Sample: PBMCs, mostly from graft donor cells, taken 360 days after TCRalphabeta/CD19-depleted stem cell transplant. These receptors all come from a boy under three years old who had a stem cell transplant for Wiskott-Aldrich syndrome, so the T cells may come from the graft donor. Both conserved end residues are part of each CDR3. D genes are given only for firm matches. Size tells how often a clone was seen (once, few, many) or the class of an expanded clone, and some rows leave it out.

TRBJ2-1	TRBV12-3/TRBV12-4	.	TRBD2	CASSPLAGKRKQFF	TGTGCCAGCAGCCCCCTAGCGGGGAAAAGGAAGCAGTTCTTC
TRBJ2-6	TRBV5-1	few	.	CASSGSYRDSGANVLTF	TGCGCCAGCAGCGGATCCTACAGGGACTCTGGGGCCAACGTCCTGACTTTC
TRBJ2-1	TRBV2	many	.	CASSVSVAGYNEQFF	TGTGCCAGCAGTGTATCGGTAGCCGGATACAATGAGCAGTTCTTC
TRBJ2-7	TRBV6-5	few	.	CASSYPTGLQYF	TGTGCCAGCAGTTACCCCACAGGGCTGCAGTACTTC
TRBJ2-7	TRBV3-1	.	.	CASSQEGFSYEQYF	TGTGCCAGCAGCCAAGAGGGATTCTCCTACGAGCAGTACTTC
TRBJ2-3	TRBV28	few	.	CASSSGQPHTDTQYF	TGTGCCAGCAGTTCCGGACAGCCTCACACAGATACGCAGTATTTT
TRBJ2-6	TRBV6-1	.	TRBD1	CASRKQGPSGANVLTF	TGTGCCAGCAGAAAACAGGGGCCCTCTGGGGCCAACGTCCTGACTTTC
TRBJ2-7	TRBV11-2	few	TRBD1	CASSHPGTAYEQYF	TGTGCCAGCAGCCACCCCGGGACAGCCTACGAGCAGTACTTC
TRBJ2-5	TRBV10-3	.	.	CAISDPGGVQETQYF	TGTGCCATCAGTGACCCCGGTGGAGTACAAGAGACCCAGTACTTC
TRBJ1-1	TRBV11-3	.	.	CASSYGRWTEAFF	TGTGCCAGCAGCTACGGCCGATGGACTGAAGCTTTCTTT
TRBJ2-3	TRBV4-1	.	.	CASSQQKILAGGADTQYF	TGCGCCAGCAGCCAACAGAAGATATTGGCAGGCGGGGCAGATACGCAGTATTTT
TRBJ2-5	TRBV7-8	few	TRBD1	CASSSDRGKATQYF	TGTGCCAGCAGCTCGGACAGGGGGAAAGCGACCCAGTACTTC
TRBJ2-1	TRBV5-1	many	.	CASARAQGYNEQFF	TGCGCCAGCGCCAGAGCCCAAGGTTACAATGAGCAGTTCTTC
TRBJ2-5	TRBV3-1	.	.	CASSQELPAQYF	TGTGCCAGCAGCCAAGAACTTCCCGCCCAGTACTTC
TRBJ2-3	TRBV11-2	few	TRBD1	CASSLVTGPHRWADTQYF	TGTGCCAGCAGCTTAGTGACAGGGCCCCACCGTTGGGCAGATACGCAGTATTTT
TRBJ2-1	TRBV30	.	.	CAWRGGDSLYNEQFF	TGTGCCTGGAGAGGGGGGGACAGTCTCTACAATGAGCAGTTCTTC
TRBJ2-2	TRBV12-3/TRBV12-4	few	TRBD1	CASSQRAGQGRTGELFF	TGTGCCAGCAGTCAAAGAGCGGGACAGGGTCGGACCGGGGAGCTGTTTTTT
TRBJ2-4	TRBV3-1	many	.	CASQNGAKNIQYF	TGTGCCAGCCAAAACGGGGCCAAAAACATTCAGTACTTC
TRBJ1-5	TRBV20-1	.	.	CSAPATGQNQPQHF	TGCAGTGCCCCGGCTACAGGGCAAAATCAGCCCCAGCATTTT
TRBJ2-1	TRBV5-1	.	.	CASSLGLPGNEQFF	TGCGCCAGCAGCCTCGGACTACCAGGGAATGAGCAGTTCTTC
TRBJ2-5	TRBV24-1	.	TRBD1	CATGTGKRKTQYF	TGTGCCACCGGGACAGGGAAGAGAAAGACCCAGTACTTC
TRBJ2-3	TRBV24-1	.	TRBD2	CATSLAGEIADTQYF	TGTGCCACCAGTTTAGCGGGAGAAATAGCAGATACGCAGTATTTT
TRBJ2-4	TRBV9	.	.	CASSVRVSGSFQYF	TGTGCCAGCAGCGTTAGGGTCTCGGGGTCCTTTCAGTACTTC
TRBJ2-7	TRBV7-9	few	TRBD1	CASSPQSRTGGSYEQYF	TGTGCCAGCAGCCCACAATCAAGGACAGGGGGTTCCTACGAGCAGTACTTC
TRBJ1-1	TRBV7-9	.	.	CASSSGRLNTEAFF	TGTGCCAGCAGCTCGGGACGCCTGAACACTGAAGCTTTCTTT
TRBJ2-7	TRBV30	few	TRBD1	CAWREPGQGGHEQYF	TGTGCCTGGAGGGAACCGGGACAGGGGGGTCACGAGCAGTACTTC
TRBJ2-1	TRBV5-1	.	TRBD2	CASSFSGGKNNEQFF	TGCGCCAGCAGCTTTAGCGGGGGGAAAAACAATGAGCAGTTCTTC
TRBJ2-5	TRBV5-1	.	.	CASSLAHYAFGQETQYF	TGCGCCAGCAGCTTGGCCCACTACGCCTTCGGACAAGAGACCCAGTACTTC
TRBJ1-1	TRBV12-3/TRBV12-4	few	TRBD1	CASSTGQVWNTEAFF	TGTGCCAGCAGTACTGGACAGGTGTGGAACACTGAAGCTTTCTTT
TRBJ2-6	TRBV2	.	.	CASSGTTGANVLTF	TGTGCCAGCTCGGGGACAACTGGGGCCAACGTCCTGACTTTC
TRBJ2-5	TRBV5-1	few	.	CASSLASVPSRETQYF	TGCGCCAGCAGCTTGGCCTCGGTCCCCAGCAGGGAGACCCAGTACTTC
TRBJ1-4	TRBV12-3/TRBV12-4	many	.	CASSRGLATNEKLFF	TGTGCCAGCAGCCGCGGACTAGCAACTAATGAAAAACTGTTTTTT
TRBJ2-3	TRBV20-1	few	TRBD1	CSASHPLDRAKDTDTQYF	TGCAGTGCTAGTCACCCCCTAGACAGGGCTAAAGACACAGATACGCAGTATTTT
TRBJ2-7	TRBV2	.	TRBD1	CARQGNGYEQYF	TGTGCCAGACAGGGGAACGGCTACGAGCAGTACTTC
TRBJ2-4	TRBV7-9	.	.	CASSSLADTLAKNIQYF	TGTGCCAGCAGTTCTTTGGCGGACACACTAGCCAAAAACATTCAGTACTTC
TRBJ1-2	TRBV6-5	.	.	CASSYDALEGNYGYTF	TGTGCCAGCAGTTACGACGCCCTTGAGGGGAACTATGGCTACACCTTC
TRBJ2-6	TRBV5-1	.	.	CASSFGPGANVLTF	TGCGCCAGCAGCTTCGGCCCTGGGGCCAACGTCCTGACTTTC
TRBJ2-2	TRBV4-3	few	TRBD1	CASSQDTPGTGGIASGVRTGELFF	TGCGCCAGCAGCCAAGATACCCCCGGGACAGGGGGCATCGCTAGCGGGGTTAGGACCGGGGAGCTGTTTTTT
TRBJ2-3	TRBV2	.	.	CASRTVGIFTQYF	TGTGCCAGCAGGACCGTCGGGATTTTTACGCAGTATTTT
TRBJ2-7	TRBV12-3/TRBV12-4	.	.	CASSFKPDGSYEQYF	TGTGCCAGCAGTTTCAAGCCGGATGGATCCTACGAGCAGTACTTC
TRBJ2-3	TRBV7-9	few	.	CASSFSLAPFF	TGTGCCAGCAGCTTCTCCCTAGCGCCATTTTTT
TRBJ2-7	TRBV5-1	.	TRBD2	CASSFGTSDTYEQYF	TGCGCCAGCAGCTTTGGGACTAGCGACACCTACGAGCAGTACTTC
TRBJ2-7	TRBV12-3/TRBV12-4	few	TRBD2	CASSPLAGGRVEQYF	TGTGCCAGCAGCCCCCTAGCGGGGGGGCGGGTCGAGCAGTACTTC
TRBJ2-5	TRBV20-1	few	.	CSATAMLTQYF	TGCAGTGCTACGGCAATGTTGACCCAGTACTTC
TRBJ1-1	TRBV5-1	many	.	CASSWWQGATEAFF	TGCGCCAGCAGCTGGTGGCAGGGAGCCACTGAAGCTTTCTTT
TRBJ2-7	TRBV4-1	.	.	CASSQRFGQLYEQYF	TGCGCCAGCAGCCAAAGATTCGGACAGCTCTACGAGCAGTACTTC
TRBJ2-1	TRBV5-6	.	.	CASRIERARSWGEQFF	TGTGCCAGCAGGATCGAGAGAGCCCGTTCGTGGGGTGAGCAGTTCTTC
TRBJ2-2	TRBV20-1	many	.	CSASTYDTHTGELFF	TGCAGTGCTAGCACGTACGACACACACACCGGGGAGCTGTTTTTT
TRBJ2-7	TRBV2	few	TRBD1	CASRRRQGHDYEQYF	TGTGCCAGCAGACGCAGACAGGGCCACGACTACGAGCAGTACTTC
TRBJ2-5	TRBV27	few	.	CASSFRGGPGQETQYF	TGTGCCAGCAGTTTTAGGGGGGGGCCTGGTCAAGAGACCCAGTACTTC
TRBJ2-7	TRBV7-9	many	.	CASSLTGVQQYF	TGTGCCAGCAGCTTAACTGGGGTCCAGCAGTACTTC
TRBJ1-6	TRBV4-3	few	TRBD1	CASSQDRTGSNSPLHF	TGCGCCAGCAGCCAAGATCGGACAGGGAGTAATTCACCCCTCCACTTT
TRBJ2-3	TRBV10-3	.	TRBD1	CAISFDRASTDTQYF	TGTGCCATCAGTTTTGACAGGGCGTCCACAGATACGCAGTATTTT